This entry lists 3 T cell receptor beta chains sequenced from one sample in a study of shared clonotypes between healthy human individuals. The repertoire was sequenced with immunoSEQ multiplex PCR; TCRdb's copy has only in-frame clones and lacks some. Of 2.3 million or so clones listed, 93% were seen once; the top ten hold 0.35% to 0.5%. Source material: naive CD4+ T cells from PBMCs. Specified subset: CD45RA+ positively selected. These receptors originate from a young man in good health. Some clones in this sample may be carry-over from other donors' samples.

The CDR3 reads CASRQNTEAFF. In nucleotides, the CDR3 is TGTGCCAGCAGGCAGAACACTGAAGCTTTCTTT. The rearrangement uses TRBV6-6 and TRBJ1-1; D unresolved. This CDR3 has 11 amino acids. The germline V gene has CDR1 MNHNY and CDR2 SVGAGI (reference sequence). The V end lost 6 bases, the J end lost 1 base, and 3 bases lay between the germline ends.

The CDR3 nucleotides read TGTGCCAGCAGCACCTCTAGAGTGGAGACCCAGTACTTC. It is translated as CASSTSRVETQYF. The chain combines TRBV7-3 with TRBJ2-5; the D is unclear. The CDR3 loop spans 13 amino acids. Per germline, CDR1 SGHTA and CDR2 FQGTGA. Between the trimmed V and J ends, which lost 5 bases and 5 bases, there was a span of 12 bases.

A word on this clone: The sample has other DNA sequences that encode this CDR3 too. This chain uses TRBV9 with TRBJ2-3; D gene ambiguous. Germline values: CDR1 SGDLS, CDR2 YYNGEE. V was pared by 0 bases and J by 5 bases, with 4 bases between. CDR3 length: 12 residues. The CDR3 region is CASSVAGDTQYF. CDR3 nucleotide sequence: TGTGCCAGCAGCGTAGCGGGAGATACGCAGTATTTT.